The clone carrying this T cell receptor beta chain came up many times. Its antigen is not identified. Relative to the germline gene, one junction end is altered; a read error may explain this. Carrying unique molecular identifiers, the cDNA also gained a universal primer site through template switching. TCRdb re-analysed the 5' RACE reads in MiXCR, keeping a single row per CDR3 protein. The sample contains approximately 410,000 distinct CDR3 sequences, around a sixth of which appear only once. This specimen belongs to a study of identical twins. The V gene's germline CDR1 is SQVTM and CDR2 ANQGSEA. The CDR3 length is 14 residues. Notes on the study in general: Twin sharing of out-of-frame TCR alpha was underestimated by models in monozygotic pairs. Conclusions relied on cross-sectional statistical analysis, not following the same donors. There was an excess of low generation probability in the out-of-frame alpha sequences that twins shared.

The specimen was naive T cells sorted from blood. The source is a man in his fifties or sixties in good health. This chain uses TRBV29-1 with TRBJ1-2; D not resolved. The chain's CDR3 is CSVQESGPHYGYTF. The DNA for the CDR3 is TGCAGCGTTCAAGAATCGGGTCCCCACTATGGCTACACCTTC.